The 20 T cell receptor beta chains below all came from one sample that was sequenced in a study of blood T cells in healthy people across ages. A J-beta primer mix and a sample-barcoded 5' primer were used in a second PCR of roughly 6 to 12 cycles. TCRdb used MiXCR to reprocess the 5' RACE reads, holding one entry per CDR3 protein. The sample carries about 840,000 distinct CDR3 sequences, 25% to 30% recorded once. This sample also appeared in a second study, on T cells of mothers and their children.

The sample was blood. The origin of the receptors is a middle-aged woman in good health.

There are many counts of this clonotype. This chain links TRBV7-2 with TRBJ1-2; TRBD1 agrees at 7 bases. Trimming cost V 4 bases and J 7 bases; bases outside gene matches: 18. The CDR3 spans 17 residues. The germline V gene has CDR1 SGHTA and CDR2 FQGNSA. The CDR3 is CASSSLTSQGIVVGYTF. In DNA form, the CDR3 reads TGTGCCAGCAGCTCCTTGACCTCACAGGGGATAGTAGTTGGCTACACCTTC.

As regards this clonotype: Sequence at one end of the junction differs from germline and may be a read error. The rearrangement links TRBV7-2 to TRBJ2-4; D perhaps matches TRBD2 (6 bases). The CDR3 length is 16 residues. Germline CDR1 and CDR2: SGHTA and FQGNSA. DNA for the CDR3: TGTGCCAGCAGCACCCTTATGGGAGGAACGAAAAACATTCGGTACTTC. Protein: CASSTLMGGTKNIRYF.

The rearrangement uses TRBV27 and TRBJ2-4; D is possibly TRBD1 (6 bases). The assigned J gene may be wrong: the sequence end matches TRBJ2-5 better. Germline V lookup: CDR1 MNHEY, CDR2 SMNVEV (reference sequence). The CDR3 is 15 amino acids. CDR3 in amino acids: CASRLTGFGLETQYF. CDR3 DNA: TGTGCCAGCAGATTAACAGGGTTCGGTTTGGAGACCCAGTACTTC.

The CDR3 here is CASSQDRTGGYEQFF. The CDR3 DNA sequence: TGTGCCAGCAGCCAAGATCGGACAGGGGGCTACGAGCAGTTCTTC. The chain has TRBV4-2 and TRBJ2-1, with 11 bases aligning to TRBD1. V was clipped by 0 bases and J by 10 bases; unmatched bases: 5. Germline values: CDR1 LGHNA, CDR2 YNFKEQ. The CDR3 sequence is 15 residues long.

This clonotype was counted only a few times. This chain links TRBV14 with TRBJ1-2, with a possible D match to TRBD1 (6 bases). The germline V gene encodes CDR1 SGHDN and CDR2 FVKESK. This CDR3 comprises 14 residues. The germline V and J ends were trimmed by 5 bases and 5 bases, with 15 bases remaining between them. CDR3 sequence reads: CASSTRGQGYGYTF. The CDR3 nucleotides read TGTGCCAGCAGCACCCGGGGGCAAGGTTATGGCTACACCTTC.

The chain has TRBV29-1 and TRBJ1-2, with a tentative D call TRBD1 (5 bases). V lost 4 bases and J lost 7, with 10 bases in between. Germline lookup yields CDR1 SQVTM and CDR2 ANQGSEA. This CDR3 contains 11 residues. The CDR3 region has the DNA TGCAGCGTTGTAGGGGTTGGTGGCTACACCTTC. It encodes CSVVGVGGYTF.

Of note for this clonotype: Just one base apart from a much larger clone, this may be a read error. This chain links TRBV4-1 with TRBJ1-2; D gene unclear. The ends were cut back, 1 base at V and 8 bases at J, with 14 bases in the middle. CDR1 is MGHRA, CDR2 YSYEKL, per germline. The CDR3 totals 14 residues. The CDR3 spells CASSQGRAVRGYTF. The CDR3 DNA is TGCGCCAGCAGCCAAGGTCGAGCAGTTCGGGGCTACACCTTC.

The chain recombines TRBV14 with TRBJ2-5; 11 positions agree with TRBD1. Germline V gene sequence: CDR1 SGHDN, CDR2 FVKESK. The CDR3 spans 17 residues. J gave up 1 base and V 0 bases, and 4 bases lay outside the gene matches. The CDR3 sequence: CASSQDEDRGLQETQYF. CDR3 coding DNA: TGTGCCAGCAGCCAAGATGAGGACAGGGGGCTCCAAGAGACCCAGTACTTC.

This chain links TRBV20-1 with TRBJ1-2; maybe TRBD1 (6 bases). The CDR3 runs to 13 residues. In germline, CDR1 is DFQATT, CDR2 SNEGSKA (reference sequence). V was cut by 6 bases and J by 8 bases, with 19 bases left in between. The CDR3 protein is CSAVEGGGYGYTF. The DNA of the CDR3 is TGCAGTGCCGTGGAAGGGGGGGGCTACGGCTACACCTTC.

This clonotype was counted between two and nine times. The rearrangement uses TRBV28 and TRBJ2-6; TRBD1 agrees at 11 bases. This CDR3 contains 18 residues. After removal of 2 bases from V and 1 base from J, the junction contained 4 bases not matched to a gene. The germline gives CDR1 MDHEN, CDR2 SYDVKM. CDR3 sequence (DNA): TGTGCCAGCAGTTTAGGGACAGGGGGAGAATCTGGGGCCAACGTCCTGACTTTC. It translates to CASSLGTGGESGANVLTF.

There are many counts of this clonotype. The chain employs TRBV28 and TRBJ2-7; perhaps TRBD1 as D (5 bases). Germline V gives CDR1 MDHEN, CDR2 SYDVKM. The V end lost 5 bases, the J end lost 2 bases, and 13 bases lay between the germline ends. The CDR3 runs to 14 residues. CDR3 bases: TGTGCCAGCAGTATACCGACAGCGACCTACGAGCAGTACTTC. Its translation: CASSIPTATYEQYF.

This rearrangement joins TRBV27 to TRBJ1-2, with 10 bases fitting TRBD1. V lost 6 bases and J lost 6; bases outside the gene matches: 7. Germline CDR1 is MNHEY and CDR2 is SMNVEV (reference sequence). CDR3 length: 14 amino acids. The CDR3 region is CASRATGGFHGYTF. Here the CDR3 DNA reads TGTGCCAGCAGAGCGACAGGGGGCTTCCATGGCTACACCTTC.

The chain links TRBV11-1 to TRBJ2-2, with 8 bases that match TRBD2. V dropped 4 bases and J dropped 2; count of bases not matched to a gene: 6. In germline, CDR1 is SGHAT, CDR2 FQDESV (reference sequence). The CDR3 is made up of 16 amino acids. CDR3 sequence (DNA): TGTGCCAGCAGCTCCTCGGGGGGGGCTAACACCGGGGAGCTGTTTTTT. Translation gives CASSSSGGANTGELFF.

The CDR3 DNA reads as TGTGCCACCAGCAGTCAACAGGGCTCTGGGGCCAACGTTCGGACTTTC. Amino acid sequence: CATSSQQGSGANVRTF. The chain is built from TRBV15 and TRBJ2-6; weak D call: TRBD1 (6 bases). Germline CDR1 and CDR2: LNHNV and YYDKDF (reference sequence). Trimming removed 3 bases at V and 18 bases at J, with 27 bases between. This CDR3 is 16 amino acids long.

This clonotype was picked up a small number of times. J is TRBJ2-2 and V is TRBV19; D is perhaps TRBD1 (6 bases). Trimming shortened V by 1 base and J by 7 bases, and 13 bases separated the two germline ends. The CDR3 sequence is 15 residues long. Germline V CDR1 and CDR2: LNHDA, SQIVND (reference sequence). CDR3 sequence reads: CASSIVVGAGGELFF. The CDR3 bases are TGTGCCAGTAGTATAGTTGTGGGGGCCGGCGGGGAGCTGTTTTTT.

This rearrangement joins TRBV5-1 to TRBJ1-2, with a possible D match to TRBD1 (5 bases). The CDR3 has 16 amino acids. V dropped 3 bases and J dropped 0 bases, with 15 bases sitting between them. Germline CDR1 is SGHRS and CDR2 is YFSETQ. The CDR3 protein is CASSSRDFGANYGYTF. The CDR3 DNA is TGCGCCAGCAGCTCCCGGGACTTTGGAGCTAACTATGGCTACACCTTC.

This clonotype occurred once. The chain is built from TRBV21-1 and TRBJ1-4; the table's D call TRBD1 went unverified against the DNA. TRBV21-1 is a pseudogene. CDR3 length: 17 amino acids. CDR3 loop: CASSEVMRGRRWEKLFF. CDR3 in DNA: TGTGCCAGCAGCGAAGTTATGAGGGGGCGAAGATGGGAAAAACTGTTTTTT.

The genes are TRBV7-6 and TRBJ1-1; a weak D match, TRBD1 (5 bases). The CDR3 length is 13 residues. The germline CDR1 and CDR2 sequences are SGHVS and FNYEAQ. Between the trimmed V and J ends, which lost 5 bases and 11 bases, there was a span of 18 bases. The CDR3 DNA reads TGTGCCAGCAGCCCCGTTGAAGGGGAGGCGGCTTTCTTT. This translates into CASSPVEGEAAFF.

There are a few counts of this clonotype. The chain couples TRBV9 to TRBJ2-2; the match to TRBD1 covers 7 bases. In germline, CDR1 is SGDLS, CDR2 YYNGEE. The length of the CDR3 is 17 residues. The ends lost 0 bases at V and 4 bases at J; junction bases unmatched: 9. CDR3 in amino acids: CASSVGTGALTTGELFF. For the CDR3, the DNA is TGTGCCAGCAGCGTAGGGACAGGAGCCTTGACCACCGGGGAGCTGTTTTTT.

This clonotype has at least ten counts. This chain connects TRBV28 to TRBJ2-1, with D perhaps TRBD1 (6 bases). V was pared by 3 bases and J by 4 bases, with 13 bases between. CDR1 and CDR2 from the germline V gene are MDHEN and SYDVKM. The CDR3 is made up of 15 amino acids. DNA of the CDR3: TGTGCCAGCAGTTTTCGGGGACACCTTTACAATGAGCAGTTCTTC. It codes for CASSFRGHLYNEQFF.